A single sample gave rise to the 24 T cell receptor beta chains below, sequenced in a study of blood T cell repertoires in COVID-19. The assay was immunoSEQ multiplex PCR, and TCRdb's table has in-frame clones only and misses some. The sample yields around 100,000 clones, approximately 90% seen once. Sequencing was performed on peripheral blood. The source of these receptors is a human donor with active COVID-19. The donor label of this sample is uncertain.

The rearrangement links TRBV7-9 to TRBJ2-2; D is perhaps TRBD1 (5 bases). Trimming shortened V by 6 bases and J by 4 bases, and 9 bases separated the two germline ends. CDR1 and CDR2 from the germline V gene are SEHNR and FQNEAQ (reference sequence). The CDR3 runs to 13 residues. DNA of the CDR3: TGTGCCAGCAGTCCGGACACCACCGGGGAGCTGTTTTTT. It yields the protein CASSPDTTGELFF.

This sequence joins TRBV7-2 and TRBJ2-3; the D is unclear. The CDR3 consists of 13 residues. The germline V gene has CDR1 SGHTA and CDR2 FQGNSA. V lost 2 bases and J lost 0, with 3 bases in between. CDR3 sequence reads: CASSLQSTDTQYF. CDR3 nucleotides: TGTGCCAGCAGCTTACAGAGCACAGATACGCAGTATTTT.

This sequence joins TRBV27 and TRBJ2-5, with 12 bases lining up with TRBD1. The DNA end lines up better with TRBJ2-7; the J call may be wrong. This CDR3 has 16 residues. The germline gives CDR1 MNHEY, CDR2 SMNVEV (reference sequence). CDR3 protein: CASSLFRGTGGAEQYF. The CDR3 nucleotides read TGTGCCAGCAGTTTATTCCGGGGGACAGGGGGCGCCGAGCAGTACTTC.

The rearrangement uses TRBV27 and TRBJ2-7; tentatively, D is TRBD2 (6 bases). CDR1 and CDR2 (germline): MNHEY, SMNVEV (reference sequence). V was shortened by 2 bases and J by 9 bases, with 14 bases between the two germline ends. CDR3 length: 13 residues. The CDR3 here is CASSLSGPEGQYF. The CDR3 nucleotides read TGTGCCAGCAGTTTAAGTGGGCCGGAGGGGCAGTACTTC.

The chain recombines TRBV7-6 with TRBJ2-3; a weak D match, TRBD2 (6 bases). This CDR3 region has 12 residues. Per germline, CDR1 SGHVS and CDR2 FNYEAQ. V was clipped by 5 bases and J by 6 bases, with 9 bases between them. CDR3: CASSPSGDTQYF. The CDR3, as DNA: TGTGCCAGCAGCCCGAGCGGGGATACGCAGTATTTT.

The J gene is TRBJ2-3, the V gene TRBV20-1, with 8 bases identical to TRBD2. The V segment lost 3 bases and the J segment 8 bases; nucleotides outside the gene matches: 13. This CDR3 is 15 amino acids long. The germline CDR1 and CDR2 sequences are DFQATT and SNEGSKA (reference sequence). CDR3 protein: CSASEAGAEVGTQYF. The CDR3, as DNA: TGCAGTGCTAGTGAAGCGGGGGCCGAGGTTGGTACGCAGTATTTT.

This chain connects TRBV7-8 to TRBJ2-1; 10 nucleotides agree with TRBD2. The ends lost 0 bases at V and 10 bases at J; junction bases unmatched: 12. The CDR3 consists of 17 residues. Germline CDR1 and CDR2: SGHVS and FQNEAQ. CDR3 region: CASSLAPSSGGASEQFF. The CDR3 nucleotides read TGTGCCAGCAGCTTAGCCCCTTCTAGCGGGGGTGCCTCCGAGCAGTTCTTC.

In nucleotides, the CDR3 is TGTGCCAGCAGTCGCGGGGGGGCGCGGCCCGAGCAGTACTTC. The encoded protein is CASSRGGARPEQYF. The chain employs TRBV6-5 and TRBJ2-7; 9 nucleotides agree with TRBD2. The CDR3 has 14 residues. The J segment lost 6 bases and the V segment lost 5 bases, leaving 8 bases of the junction unmatched. Looked up from germline, CDR1 is MNHEY and CDR2 is SVGAGI.

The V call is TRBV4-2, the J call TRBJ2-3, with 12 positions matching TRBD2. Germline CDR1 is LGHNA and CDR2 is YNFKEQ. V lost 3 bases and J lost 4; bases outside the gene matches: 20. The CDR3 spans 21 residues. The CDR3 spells CASSQDSALAGGQGVSDTQYF. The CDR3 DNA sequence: TGTGCCAGCAGCCAGGATTCTGCCCTAGCGGGGGGGCAGGGGGTTTCAGATACGCAGTATTTT.

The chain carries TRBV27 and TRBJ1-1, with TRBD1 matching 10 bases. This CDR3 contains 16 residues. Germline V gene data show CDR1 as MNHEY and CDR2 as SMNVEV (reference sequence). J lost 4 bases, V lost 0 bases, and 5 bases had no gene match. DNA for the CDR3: TGTGCCAGCAGTTTATCGGGACAGGGGAGGGGCACTGAAGCTTTCTTT. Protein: CASSLSGQGRGTEAFF.

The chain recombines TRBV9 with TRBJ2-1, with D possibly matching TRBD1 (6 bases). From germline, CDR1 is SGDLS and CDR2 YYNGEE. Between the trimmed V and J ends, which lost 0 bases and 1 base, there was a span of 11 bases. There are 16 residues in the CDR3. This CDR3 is CASSVVVGASYNEQFF. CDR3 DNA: TGTGCCAGCAGCGTAGTGGTGGGGGCGTCCTACAATGAGCAGTTCTTC.

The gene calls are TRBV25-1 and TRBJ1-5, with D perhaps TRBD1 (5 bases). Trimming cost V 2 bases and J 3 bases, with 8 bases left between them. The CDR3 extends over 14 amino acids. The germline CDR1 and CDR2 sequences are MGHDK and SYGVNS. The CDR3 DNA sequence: TGTGCCAGCAGTGAACGGGGGATCAATCAGCCCCAGCATTTT. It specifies CASSERGINQPQHF.

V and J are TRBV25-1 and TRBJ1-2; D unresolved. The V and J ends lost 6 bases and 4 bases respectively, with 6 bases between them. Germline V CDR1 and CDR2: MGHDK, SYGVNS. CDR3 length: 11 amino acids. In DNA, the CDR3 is TGTGCCAGCAGGTTATTCTATGGCTACACCTTC. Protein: CASRLFYGYTF.

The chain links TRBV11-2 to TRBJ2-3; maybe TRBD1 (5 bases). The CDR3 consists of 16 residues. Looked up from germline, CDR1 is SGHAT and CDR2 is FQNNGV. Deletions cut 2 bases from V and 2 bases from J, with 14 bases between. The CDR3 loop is CASSLRWQDITDTQYF. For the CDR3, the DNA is TGTGCCAGCAGCTTACGATGGCAGGACATCACAGATACGCAGTATTTT.

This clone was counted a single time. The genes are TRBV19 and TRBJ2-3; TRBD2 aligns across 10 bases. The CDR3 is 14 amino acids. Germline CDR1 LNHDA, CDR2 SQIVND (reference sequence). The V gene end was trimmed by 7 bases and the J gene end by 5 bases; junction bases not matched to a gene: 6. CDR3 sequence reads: CASTQRGGRDTQYF. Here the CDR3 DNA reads TGTGCCAGTACCCAGCGGGGGGGCCGAGATACGCAGTATTTT.

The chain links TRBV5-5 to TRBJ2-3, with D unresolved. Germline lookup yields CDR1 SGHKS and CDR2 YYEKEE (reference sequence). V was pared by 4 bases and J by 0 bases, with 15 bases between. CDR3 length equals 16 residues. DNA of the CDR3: TGTGCCAGCAGCCCATGGCGGAGCTATAGCACAGATACGCAGTATTTT. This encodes CASSPWRSYSTDTQYF.

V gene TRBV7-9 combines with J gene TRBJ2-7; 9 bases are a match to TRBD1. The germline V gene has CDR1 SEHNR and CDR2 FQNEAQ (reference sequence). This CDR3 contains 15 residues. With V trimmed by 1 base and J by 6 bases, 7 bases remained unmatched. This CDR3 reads CASSLGETGGREQYF. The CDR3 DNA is TGTGCCAGCAGCTTAGGAGAGACAGGGGGACGCGAGCAGTACTTC. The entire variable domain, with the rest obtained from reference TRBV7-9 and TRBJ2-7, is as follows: DTGVSQNPRHKITKRGQNVTFRCDPISEHNRLYWYRQTLGQGPEFLTYFQNEAQLEKSRLLSDRFSAERPKGSFSTLEIQRTEQGDSAMYLCASSLGETGGREQYFGPGTRLTVT.

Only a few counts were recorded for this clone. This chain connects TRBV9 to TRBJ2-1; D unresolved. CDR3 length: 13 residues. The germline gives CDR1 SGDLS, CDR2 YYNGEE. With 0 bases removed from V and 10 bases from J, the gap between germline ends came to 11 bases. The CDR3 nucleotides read TGTGCCAGCAGCGTAGGCCCTTCCAGGGAGCAGTTCTTC. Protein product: CASSVGPSREQFF.

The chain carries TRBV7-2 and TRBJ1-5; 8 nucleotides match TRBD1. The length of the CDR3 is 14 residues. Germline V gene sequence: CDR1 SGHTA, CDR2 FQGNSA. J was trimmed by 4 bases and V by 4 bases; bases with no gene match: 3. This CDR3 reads CASSSRQGNQPQHF. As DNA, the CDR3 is TGTGCCAGCAGCTCACGACAGGGGAATCAGCCCCAGCATTTT.

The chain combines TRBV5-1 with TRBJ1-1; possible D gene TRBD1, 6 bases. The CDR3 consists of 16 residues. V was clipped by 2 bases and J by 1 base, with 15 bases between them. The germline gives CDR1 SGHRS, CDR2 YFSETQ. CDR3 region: CASSFGWGPQNTEAFF. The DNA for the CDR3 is TGCGCCAGCAGCTTTGGCTGGGGGCCCCAGAACACTGAAGCTTTCTTT.

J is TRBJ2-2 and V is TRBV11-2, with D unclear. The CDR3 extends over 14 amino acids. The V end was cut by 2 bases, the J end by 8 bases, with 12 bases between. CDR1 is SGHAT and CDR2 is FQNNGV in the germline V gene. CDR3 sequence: CASSLQVVTGELFF. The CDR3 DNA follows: TGTGCCAGCAGCTTACAGGTGGTTACAGGGGAGCTGTTTTTT.

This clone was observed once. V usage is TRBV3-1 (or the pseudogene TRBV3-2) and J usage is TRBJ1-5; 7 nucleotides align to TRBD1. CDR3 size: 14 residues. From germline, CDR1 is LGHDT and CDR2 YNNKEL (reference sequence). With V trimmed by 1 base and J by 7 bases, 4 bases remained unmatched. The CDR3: CASSQARTGQPQHF. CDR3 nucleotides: TGTGCCAGCAGCCAAGCCCGGACAGGCCAGCCCCAGCATTTT.

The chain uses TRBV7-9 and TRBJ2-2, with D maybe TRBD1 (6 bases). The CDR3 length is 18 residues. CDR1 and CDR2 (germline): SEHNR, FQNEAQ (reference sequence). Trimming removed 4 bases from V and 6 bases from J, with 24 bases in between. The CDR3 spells CASSSSLDRDTPAGELFF. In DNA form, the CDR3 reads TGTGCCAGCAGCTCGAGCCTAGACCGGGACACCCCAGCCGGGGAGCTGTTTTTT.

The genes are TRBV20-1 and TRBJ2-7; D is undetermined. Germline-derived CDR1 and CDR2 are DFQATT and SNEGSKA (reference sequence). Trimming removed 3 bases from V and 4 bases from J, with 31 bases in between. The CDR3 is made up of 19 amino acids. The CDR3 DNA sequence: TGCAGTGCTAGTCGCGTGTGGCTAGACTTTGCTGGCGGTGGGTACGAGCAGTACTTC. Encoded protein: CSASRVWLDFAGGGYEQYF.